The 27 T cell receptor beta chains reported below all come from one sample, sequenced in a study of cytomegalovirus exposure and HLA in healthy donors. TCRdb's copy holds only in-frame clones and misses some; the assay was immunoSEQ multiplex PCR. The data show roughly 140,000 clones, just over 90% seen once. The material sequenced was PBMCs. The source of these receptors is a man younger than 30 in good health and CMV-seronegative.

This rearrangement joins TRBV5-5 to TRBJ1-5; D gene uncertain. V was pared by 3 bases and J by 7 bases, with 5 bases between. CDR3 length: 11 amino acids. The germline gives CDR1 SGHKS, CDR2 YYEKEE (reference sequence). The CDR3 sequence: CASSSGQPQHF. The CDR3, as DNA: TGTGCCAGCAGCTCCGGGCAGCCCCAGCATTTT. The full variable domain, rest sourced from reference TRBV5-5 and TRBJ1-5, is DAGVTQSPTHLIKTRGQQVTLRCSPISGHKSVSWYQQVLGQGPQFIFQYYEKEERGRGNFPDRFSARQFPNYSSELNVNALLLGDSALYLCASSSGQPQHFGDGTRLSIL.

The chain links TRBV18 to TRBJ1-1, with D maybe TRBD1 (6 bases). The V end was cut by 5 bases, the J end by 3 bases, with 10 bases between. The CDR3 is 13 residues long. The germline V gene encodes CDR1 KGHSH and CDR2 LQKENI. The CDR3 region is CASSSGQDTEAFF. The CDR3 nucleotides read TGTGCCAGCTCATCGGGACAAGACACTGAAGCTTTCTTT.

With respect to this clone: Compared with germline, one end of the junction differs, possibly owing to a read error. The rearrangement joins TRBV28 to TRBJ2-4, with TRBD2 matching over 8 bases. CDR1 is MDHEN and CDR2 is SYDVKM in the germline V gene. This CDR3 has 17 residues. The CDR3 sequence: CTSSHIPSGGFKNIQYF. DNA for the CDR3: TGTACCAGCAGTCACATCCCGAGCGGGGGCTTCAAAAACATTCAGTACTTC.

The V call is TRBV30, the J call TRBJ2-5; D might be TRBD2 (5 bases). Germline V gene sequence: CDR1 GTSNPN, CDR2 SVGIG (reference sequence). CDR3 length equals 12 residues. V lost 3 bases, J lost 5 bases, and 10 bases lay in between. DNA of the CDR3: TGTGCCTGGAGGGGCCCGGGGGAGACCCAGTACTTC. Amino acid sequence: CAWRGPGETQYF.

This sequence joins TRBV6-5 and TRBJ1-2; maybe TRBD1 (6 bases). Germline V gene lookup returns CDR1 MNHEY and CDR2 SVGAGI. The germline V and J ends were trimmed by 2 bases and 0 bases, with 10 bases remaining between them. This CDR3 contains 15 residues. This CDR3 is CASSYRDTANYGYTF. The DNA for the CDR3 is TGTGCCAGCAGTTACCGGGACACCGCTAACTATGGCTACACCTTC.

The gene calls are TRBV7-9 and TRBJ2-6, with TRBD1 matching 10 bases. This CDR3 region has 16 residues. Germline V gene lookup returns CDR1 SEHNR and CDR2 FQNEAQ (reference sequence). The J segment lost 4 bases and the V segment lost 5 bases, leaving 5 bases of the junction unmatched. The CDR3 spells CASSLDRGPGANVLTF. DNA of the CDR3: TGTGCCAGCAGCCTAGACAGGGGGCCCGGGGCCAACGTCCTGACTTTC.

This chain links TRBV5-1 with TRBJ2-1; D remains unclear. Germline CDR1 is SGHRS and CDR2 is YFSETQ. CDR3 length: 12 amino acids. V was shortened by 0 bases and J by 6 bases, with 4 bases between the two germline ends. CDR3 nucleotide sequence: TGCGCCAGCAGCTTGGCGGGCAATGAGCAGTTCTTC. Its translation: CASSLAGNEQFF.

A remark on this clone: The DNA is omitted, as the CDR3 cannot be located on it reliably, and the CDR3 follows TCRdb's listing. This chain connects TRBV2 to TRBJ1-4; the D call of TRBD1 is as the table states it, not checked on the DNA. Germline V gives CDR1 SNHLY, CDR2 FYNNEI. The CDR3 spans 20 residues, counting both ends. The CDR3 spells CASVQGYRMKNCFLAVELFF.

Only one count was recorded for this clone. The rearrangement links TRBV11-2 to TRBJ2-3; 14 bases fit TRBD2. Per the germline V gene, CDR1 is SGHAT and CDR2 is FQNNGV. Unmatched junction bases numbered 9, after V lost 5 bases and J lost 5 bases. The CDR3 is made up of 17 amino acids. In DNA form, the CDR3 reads TGTGCCAGCAGCCAAGGGACTAGCGGGAGTACGAGAGATACGCAGTATTTT. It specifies CASSQGTSGSTRDTQYF.

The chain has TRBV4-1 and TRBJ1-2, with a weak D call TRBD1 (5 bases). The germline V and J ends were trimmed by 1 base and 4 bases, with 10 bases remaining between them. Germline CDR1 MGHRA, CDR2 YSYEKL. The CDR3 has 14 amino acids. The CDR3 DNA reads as TGCGCCAGCAGCCAAGTCCCAGGGATCTATGGCTACACCTTC. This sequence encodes CASSQVPGIYGYTF.

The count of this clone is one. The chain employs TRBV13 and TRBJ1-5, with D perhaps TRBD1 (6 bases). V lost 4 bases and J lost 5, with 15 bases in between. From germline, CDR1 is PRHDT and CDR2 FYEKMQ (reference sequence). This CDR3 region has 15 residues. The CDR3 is CASSSRGGLYQPQHF. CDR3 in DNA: TGTGCCAGCAGCTCAAGGGGGGGCCTTTATCAGCCCCAGCATTTT. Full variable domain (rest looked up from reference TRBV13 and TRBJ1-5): AAGVIQSPRHLIKEKRETATLKCYPIPRHDTVYWYQQGPGQDPQFLISFYEKMQSDKGSIPDRFSAQQFSDYHSELNMSSLELGDSALYFCASSSRGGLYQPQHFGDGTRLSIL.

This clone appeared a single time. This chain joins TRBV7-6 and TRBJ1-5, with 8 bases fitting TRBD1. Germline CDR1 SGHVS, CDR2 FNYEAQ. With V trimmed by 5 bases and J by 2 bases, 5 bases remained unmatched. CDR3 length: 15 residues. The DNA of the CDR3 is TGTGCCAGCAGCCTCGAGACAGGGGGCAATCAGCCCCAGCATTTT. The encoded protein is CASSLETGGNQPQHF.

This CDR3 reads CASSVGDRFYEQYF. Written as DNA, the CDR3 is TGTGCCAGCAGTGTGGGGGACAGATTTTACGAGCAGTACTTC. The chain carries TRBV6-1 and TRBJ2-7, with 7 bases lining up with TRBD1. The J segment lost 4 bases and the V segment lost 4 bases, leaving 7 bases of the junction unmatched. CDR1 is MNHNS and CDR2 is SASEGT in the germline V gene. The length of the CDR3 is 14 residues.

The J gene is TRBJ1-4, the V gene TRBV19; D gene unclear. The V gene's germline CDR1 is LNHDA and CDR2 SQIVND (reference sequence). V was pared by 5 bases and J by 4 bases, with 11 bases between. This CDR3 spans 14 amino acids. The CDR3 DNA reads TGTGCCAGTAGTGTCCAGTCGCTTAATGAAAAACTGTTTTTT. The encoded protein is CASSVQSLNEKLFF.

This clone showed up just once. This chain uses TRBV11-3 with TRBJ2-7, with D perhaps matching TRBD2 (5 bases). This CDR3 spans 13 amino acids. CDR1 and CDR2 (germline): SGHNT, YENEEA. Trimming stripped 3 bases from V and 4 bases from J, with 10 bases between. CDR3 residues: CASSLRAGYEQYV. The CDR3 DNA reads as TGTGCCAGCAGCTTGAGGGCCGGATACGAGCAGTACGTC.

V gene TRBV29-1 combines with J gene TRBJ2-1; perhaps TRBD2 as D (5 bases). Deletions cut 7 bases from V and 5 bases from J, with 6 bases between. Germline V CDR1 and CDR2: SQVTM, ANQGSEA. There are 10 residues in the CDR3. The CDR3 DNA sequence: TGCAGCGCCGGGGACAATGAGCAGTTCTTC. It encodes CSAGDNEQFF.

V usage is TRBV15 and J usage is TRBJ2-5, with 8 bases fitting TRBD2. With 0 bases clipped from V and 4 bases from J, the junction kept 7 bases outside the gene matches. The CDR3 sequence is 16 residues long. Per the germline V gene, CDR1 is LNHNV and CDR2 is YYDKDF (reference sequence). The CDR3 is CATSREKGTRRETQYF. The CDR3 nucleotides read TGTGCCACCAGCAGAGAAAAAGGGACTAGAAGAGAGACCCAGTACTTC.

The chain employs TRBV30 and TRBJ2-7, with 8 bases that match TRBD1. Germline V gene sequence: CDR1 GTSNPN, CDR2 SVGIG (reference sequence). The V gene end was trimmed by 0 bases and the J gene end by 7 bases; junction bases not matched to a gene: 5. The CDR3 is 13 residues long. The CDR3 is CAWSVDREREQYF. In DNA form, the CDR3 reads TGTGCCTGGAGTGTGGACAGGGAACGAGAGCAGTACTTC.

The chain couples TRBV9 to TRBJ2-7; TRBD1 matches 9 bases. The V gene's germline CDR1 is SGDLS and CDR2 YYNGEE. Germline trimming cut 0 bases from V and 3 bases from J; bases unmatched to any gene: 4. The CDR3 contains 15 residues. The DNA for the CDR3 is TGTGCCAGCAGCGTAGGGTCGACAGGGGGCTACGAGCAGTACTTC. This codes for CASSVGSTGGYEQYF.

CDR3 coding DNA: TGTGCCAGTAAGTTGGCAGGGCGGTTCAATCAGCCCCAGCATTTT. Translated, it gives CASKLAGRFNQPQHF. The chain links TRBV19 to TRBJ1-5; TRBD1 is a possible D gene (5 bases). CDR1 is LNHDA, CDR2 SQIVND, per germline (reference sequence). Between the trimmed V and J ends, which lost 7 bases and 3 bases, there was a span of 16 bases. This CDR3 region has 15 residues.

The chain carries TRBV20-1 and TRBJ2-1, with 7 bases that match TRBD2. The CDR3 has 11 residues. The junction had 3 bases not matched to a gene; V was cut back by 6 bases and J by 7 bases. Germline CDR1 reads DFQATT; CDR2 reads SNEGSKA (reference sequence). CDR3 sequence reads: CSALSGNEQFF. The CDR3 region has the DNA TGCAGTGCCCTTAGCGGGAATGAGCAGTTCTTC.

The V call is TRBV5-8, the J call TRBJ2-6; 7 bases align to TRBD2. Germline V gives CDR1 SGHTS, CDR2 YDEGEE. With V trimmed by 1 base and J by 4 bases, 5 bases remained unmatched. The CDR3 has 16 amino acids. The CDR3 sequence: CASSLWGGPGANVLTF. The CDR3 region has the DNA TGTGCCAGCAGCTTGTGGGGGGGACCCGGGGCCAACGTCCTGACTTTC.

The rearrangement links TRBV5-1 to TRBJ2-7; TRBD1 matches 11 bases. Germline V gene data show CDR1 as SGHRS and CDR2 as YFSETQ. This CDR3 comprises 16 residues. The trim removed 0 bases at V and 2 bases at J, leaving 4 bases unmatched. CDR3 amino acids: CASSLEPGQGAYEQYF. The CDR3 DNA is TGCGCCAGCAGCTTGGAACCGGGACAGGGGGCCTACGAGCAGTACTTC.

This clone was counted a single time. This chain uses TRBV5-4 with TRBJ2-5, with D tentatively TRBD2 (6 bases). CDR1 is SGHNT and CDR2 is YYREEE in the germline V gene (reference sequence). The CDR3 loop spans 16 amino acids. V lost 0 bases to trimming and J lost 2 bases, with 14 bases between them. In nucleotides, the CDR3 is TGTGCCAGCAGCTTGGCAAGGCGGGGTAGTCAAGAGACCCAGTACTTC. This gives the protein CASSLARRGSQETQYF.

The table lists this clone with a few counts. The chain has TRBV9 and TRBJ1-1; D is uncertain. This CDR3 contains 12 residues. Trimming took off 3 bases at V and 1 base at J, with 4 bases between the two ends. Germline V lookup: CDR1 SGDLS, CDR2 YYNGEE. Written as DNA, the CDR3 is TGTGCCAGCAGCGACTCGAACACTGAAGCTTTCTTT. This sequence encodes CASSDSNTEAFF.

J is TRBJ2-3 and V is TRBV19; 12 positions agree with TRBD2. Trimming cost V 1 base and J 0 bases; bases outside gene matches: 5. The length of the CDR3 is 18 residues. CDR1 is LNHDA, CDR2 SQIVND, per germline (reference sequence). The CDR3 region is CASSIVSSGRGSTDTQYF. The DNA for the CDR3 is TGTGCCAGTAGTATAGTGTCTAGCGGGAGGGGTAGCACAGATACGCAGTATTTT.

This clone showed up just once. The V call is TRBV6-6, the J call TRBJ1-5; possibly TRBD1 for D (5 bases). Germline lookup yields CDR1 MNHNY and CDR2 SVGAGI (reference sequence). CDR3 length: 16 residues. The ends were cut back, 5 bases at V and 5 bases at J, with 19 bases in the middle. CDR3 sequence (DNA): TGTGCCAGCAGTCCGCTGGGGACTTCGGAAGATCAGCCCCAGCATTTT. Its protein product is CASSPLGTSEDQPQHF.